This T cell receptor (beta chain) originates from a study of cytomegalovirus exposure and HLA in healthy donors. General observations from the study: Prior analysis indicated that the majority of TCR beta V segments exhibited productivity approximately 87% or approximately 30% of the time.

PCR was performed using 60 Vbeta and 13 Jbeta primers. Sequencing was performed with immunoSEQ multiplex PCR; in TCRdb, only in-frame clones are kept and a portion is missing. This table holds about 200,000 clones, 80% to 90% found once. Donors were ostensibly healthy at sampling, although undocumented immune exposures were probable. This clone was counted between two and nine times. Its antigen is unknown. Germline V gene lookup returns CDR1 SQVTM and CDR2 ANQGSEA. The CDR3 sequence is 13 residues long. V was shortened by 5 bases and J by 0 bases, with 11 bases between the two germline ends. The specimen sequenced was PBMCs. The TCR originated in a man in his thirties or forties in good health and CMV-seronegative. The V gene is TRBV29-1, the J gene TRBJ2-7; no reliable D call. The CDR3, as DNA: TGCAGCGTTCGACTTCAAAGCTCCTACGAGCAGTACTTC. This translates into CSVRLQSSYEQYF.